The present T cell receptor beta chain was sequenced within a study of CD8 T cells in Susac syndrome. RNA was extracted with the RNeasy kit, and a quantity of roughly 0.45 to 1 ug was reverse transcribed using random hexamers. TCRdb re-derived calls from the immunoSEQ multiplex PCR reads in MiXCR, one entry per CDR3 protein. Of 300,000 or so distinct CDR3 sequences listed, around 92% are singletons. The length of the CDR3 is 14 residues. Germline V gene data show CDR1 as SGHVS and CDR2 as FQNEAQ. Trimming took off 2 bases at V and 5 bases at J, with 12 bases between the two ends. CD8+ and CD4+ T cells circulating in blood were sequenced for TCR beta. The TEMRA cells underwent FACS enrichment, while the CD8+ and CD4+ T cells underwent negative isolation.

The specimen was CD4+ T cells from PBMCs. The source of this sequence is a human donor with multiple sclerosis. The chain couples TRBV7-8 to TRBJ2-5, with D tentatively TRBD1 (6 bases). The CDR3 spells CASSLSGHRETQYF. The DNA of the CDR3 is TGTGCCAGCAGCTTATCGGGACACCGGGAGACCCAGTACTTC.